These 14 T cell receptor beta chains came from one sample sequenced in a study of blood T cells in healthy people across ages. Together with a sample-barcoded 5' primer, a J-beta primer mix was included in a second PCR lasting roughly 6 to 12 cycles. TCRdb used MiXCR to reprocess the 5' RACE reads, holding one entry per CDR3 protein. The repertoire consists of approximately 800,000 distinct CDR3 sequences, with around 25% occurring once and the leading ten covering around 3%. The same sample was also studied in work on T cells of mothers and their children.

Sequenced: blood. The receptors originated from a boy aged 5-17 years in good health.

This rearrangement joins TRBV7-7 to TRBJ2-5; 10 bases map to TRBD2. The assigned J gene may be wrong: the sequence end matches TRBJ2-1 better. Germline lookup yields CDR1 SSHAT and CDR2 FNYEAQ (reference sequence). The CDR3 extends over 14 amino acids. This chain's CDR3 is CASSARLAGDEQFF. The CDR3, as DNA: TGTGCCAGCAGCGCCCGACTAGCGGGTGATGAGCAGTTCTTC.

The V gene is TRBV29-1, the J gene TRBJ1-2; tentatively, D is TRBD1 (5 bases). Germline assignment: CDR1 SQVTM and CDR2 ANQGSEA. This CDR3 is built from 13 residues. With 7 bases removed from V and 4 bases from J, the gap between germline ends came to 16 bases. The chain's CDR3 is CSAGTGPSYGYTF. The CDR3 nucleotides read TGCAGCGCGGGGACGGGACCTTCCTATGGCTACACCTTC. Variable domain in full (rest from reference TRBV29-1 and TRBJ1-2): SAVISQKPSRDICQRGTSLTIQCQVDSQVTMMFWYRQQPGQSLTLIATANQGSEATYESGFVIDKFPISRPNLTFSTLTVSNMSPEDSSIYLCSAGTGPSYGYTFGSGTRLTVV.

The genes are TRBV5-4 and TRBJ2-4, with D maybe TRBD1 (6 bases). The CDR3 consists of 16 residues. Germline V gives CDR1 SGHNT, CDR2 YYREEE (reference sequence). V shed 2 bases and J shed 0 bases, with 12 bases lying between them. The CDR3 sequence is CASSFRQAQAKNIQYF. In nucleotides, the CDR3 is TGTGCCAGCAGCTTTCGACAGGCTCAAGCCAAAAACATTCAGTACTTC. The complete variable domain, with remaining parts taken from reference TRBV5-4 and TRBJ2-4, reads ETGVTQSPTHLIKTRGQQVTLRCSSQSGHNTVSWYQQALGQGPQFIFQYYREEENGRGNFPPRFSGLQFPNYSSELNVNALELDDSALYLCASSFRQAQAKNIQYFGAGTRLSVL.

This clonotype was detected a few times. The rearrangement links TRBV12-3 or TRBV12-4 to TRBJ2-4; D assignment may be TRBD1 or TRBD2 (6 bases each). Between the trimmed V and J ends, which lost 3 bases and 3 bases, there was a span of 15 bases. The CDR3 totals 16 residues. CDR3 DNA: TGTGCCAGCAGTTTGAGGGGGGCGCGCGTCAAAAACATTCAGTACTTC. Its translation: CASSLRGARVKNIQYF.

This clonotype has more than one count but fewer than ten. The V gene is TRBV16, the J gene TRBJ2-7; D is unresolved. This CDR3 has 17 amino acids. V was trimmed by 2 bases and J by 6 bases, leaving 23 bases between them. Germline loops: CDR1 KGHSY, CDR2 FQNENV. CDR3 coding DNA: TGTGCCAGCAGCCAAACAACGGGCAGTACACCTTCAGGCGAGCAGTACTTC. It yields the protein CASSQTTGSTPSGEQYF.

This clonotype came up a few times. The genes are TRBV2 and TRBJ1-6; D is uncertain. Germline values: CDR1 SNHLY, CDR2 FYNNEI. CDR3 length: 15 residues. V was cut by 2 bases and J by 5 bases, with 10 bases left in between. CDR3 amino acids: CASSELGGNNSPLHF. CDR3 DNA sequence: TGTGCCAGCAGTGAACTTGGCGGCAATAATTCACCCCTCCACTTT.

This clonotype was recorded a few times. The chain couples TRBV20-1 to TRBJ2-2; perhaps TRBD1 as D (6 bases). Trimming removed 5 bases at V and 5 bases at J, with 9 bases between. Per germline, CDR1 DFQATT and CDR2 SNEGSKA (reference sequence). The CDR3 is made up of 12 amino acids. CDR3 DNA: TGCAGTGCTCCAGGGGAAACCGGGGAGCTGTTTTTT. Residues: CSAPGETGELFF.

This clonotype was seen more than once but under ten times. The V and J genes are TRBV18 and TRBJ2-7, with D possibly being TRBD1 (5 bases). Trimming removed 4 bases at V and 5 bases at J, with 15 bases between. Looked up from germline, CDR1 is KGHSH and CDR2 is LQKENI. The CDR3 consists of 14 residues. In DNA, the CDR3 is TGTGCCAGCTCACAACAGGCCCCTAGGCACGAGCAGTACTTC. Amino acids: CASSQQAPRHEQYF.

This sequence joins TRBV9 and TRBJ2-5; a possible D gene is TRBD2 (5 bases). Germline lookup yields CDR1 SGDLS and CDR2 YYNGEE. The V end lost 1 base, the J end lost 9 bases, and 16 bases lay between the germline ends. This CDR3 is built from 14 residues. This chain's CDR3 is CASSVNGEAEAQYF. The CDR3 coding sequence is TGTGCCAGCAGCGTAAACGGGGAAGCGGAGGCCCAGTACTTC.

This clonotype has more than one count but fewer than ten. The chain recombines TRBV24-1 with TRBJ2-6; perhaps TRBD1 as D (5 bases). In germline, CDR1 is KGHDR, CDR2 SFDVKD. The CDR3 covers 13 residues. This CDR3 reads CSIRVSGANVLTF. DNA for the CDR3: TGTTCCATCAGGGTCTCTGGGGCCAACGTCCTGACTTTC.

V usage is TRBV12-3 or TRBV12-4 and J usage is TRBJ2-5; possible D gene TRBD2, 7 bases. Matching the DNA end better, TRBJ2-1 makes the J call doubtful. The CDR3 is 15 amino acids. CDR3 coding DNA: TGTGCCAGCAGCCGAAGGGGGGAGGGGTTCGATGAGCAGTTCTTC. Amino acids: CASSRRGEGFDEQFF.

This clonotype was seen more than once but under ten times. The chain links TRBV28 to TRBJ1-5, with D tentatively TRBD1 (6 bases). V gave up 6 bases and J gave up 5 bases, with 14 bases separating them. Germline V gene lookup returns CDR1 MDHEN and CDR2 SYDVKM. The CDR3 is made up of 14 amino acids. The CDR3 DNA sequence: TGTGCCAGCAGCCTCTCAGGGGTCTATCAGCCCCAGCATTTT. It specifies CASSLSGVYQPQHF.

The chain is built from TRBV14 and TRBJ2-7, with a weak D call TRBD2 (7 bases). The J call is uncertain, as TRBJ2-5 better fits the DNA end. This CDR3 is built from 15 residues. Germline loops: CDR1 SGHDN, CDR2 FVKESK. This CDR3 reads CASSHDWAGAETQYF. CDR3 DNA: TGTGCCAGCAGCCACGACTGGGCGGGGGCCGAGACCCAGTACTTC.

This clonotype turned up a few times. The chain carries TRBV20-1 and TRBJ2-5; tentative D call: TRBD1 (5 bases). Trimming took off 5 bases at V and 3 bases at J, with 16 bases between the two ends. CDR1 DFQATT and CDR2 SNEGSKA come from the germline V gene (reference sequence). The CDR3 sequence is 14 residues long. CDR3: CSARVGLGEETQYF. DNA for the CDR3: TGCAGTGCTCGAGTGGGGCTTGGTGAAGAGACCCAGTACTTC.